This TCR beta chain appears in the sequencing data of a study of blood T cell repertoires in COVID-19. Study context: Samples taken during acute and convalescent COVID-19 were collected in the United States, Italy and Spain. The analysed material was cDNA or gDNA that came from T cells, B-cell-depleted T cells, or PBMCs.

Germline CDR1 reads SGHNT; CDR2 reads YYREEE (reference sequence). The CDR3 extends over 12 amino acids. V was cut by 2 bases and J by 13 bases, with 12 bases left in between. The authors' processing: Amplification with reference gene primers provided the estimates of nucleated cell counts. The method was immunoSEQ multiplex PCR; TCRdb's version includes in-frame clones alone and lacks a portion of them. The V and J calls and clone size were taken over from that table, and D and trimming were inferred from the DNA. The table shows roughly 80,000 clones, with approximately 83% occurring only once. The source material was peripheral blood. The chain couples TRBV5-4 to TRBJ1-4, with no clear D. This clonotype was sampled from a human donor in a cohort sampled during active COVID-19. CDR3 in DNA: TGTGCCAGCAGCTTTAACAGCCAAAGACTGTTTTTT. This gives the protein CASSFNSQRLFF.